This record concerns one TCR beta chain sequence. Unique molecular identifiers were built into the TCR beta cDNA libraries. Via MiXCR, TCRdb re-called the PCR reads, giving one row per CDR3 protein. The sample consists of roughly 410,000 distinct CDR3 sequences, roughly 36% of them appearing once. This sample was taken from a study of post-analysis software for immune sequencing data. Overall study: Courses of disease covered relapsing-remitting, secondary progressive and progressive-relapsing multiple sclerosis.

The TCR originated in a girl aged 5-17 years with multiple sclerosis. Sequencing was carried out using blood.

The CDR3, as DNA: TGCAGCGTTAAACAGCAAAAGGTGTACAATGAGCAGTTCTTC. It specifies CSVKQQKVYNEQFF. The chain joins TRBV29-1 to TRBJ2-1; the D is unclear. Germline lookup yields CDR1 SQVTM and CDR2 ANQGSEA. This CDR3 contains 14 residues. The V and J ends lost 5 bases and 4 bases respectively, with 15 bases between them.